The rows below give T cell receptor beta chains drawn from one sample of a study of blood T cell repertoires in COVID-19. TCRdb keeps only in-frame clones here, not all; method: immunoSEQ multiplex PCR. The sample contains 320,000 or so clones, over 80% of which appear only once. Sample: PBMCs or T cells enriched from blood (not recorded which). The receptors here all came from a man between 25 and 39 years old who had recovered from COVID-19. CDR3s include the opening cysteine and the closing phenylalanine or tryptophan. A D gene is named only where the DNA matches it firmly. The size of a clone is reported for some rows only, either as once, few or many, or as a class for expanded clones.

TRBJ2-1 | TRBV28 | - | - | CASRTGSKNEQFF | TGTGCCAGCAGAACAGGGAGTAAGAATGAGCAGTTCTTC
TRBJ1-2 | TRBV4-1 | - | - | CASSQVAGGLTYGYTF | TGCGCCAGCAGCCAAGTAGCGGGGGGCCTCACCTATGGCTACACCTTC
TRBJ2-6 | TRBV19 | once | TRBD2 | CASSLSSGASSGANVLTF | TGTGCCAGTTCCCTCTCCAGCGGGGCATCCTCTGGGGCCAACGTCCTGACTTTC
TRBJ1-2 | TRBV5-1 | - | - | CASMEQPANYGYTF | TGCGCCAGCATGGAACAGCCAGCCAACTATGGCTACACCTTC
TRBJ1-4 | TRBV18 | - | - | CASSPLRGNEKLFF | TGTGCCAGCTCACCACTAAGGGGTAATGAAAAACTGTTTTTT
TRBJ2-1 | TRBV3-1/TRBV3-2 | - | TRBD1 | CASSRQGSYNEQFF | TGTGCCAGCAGCCGACAGGGTTCCTACAATGAGCAGTTCTTC
TRBJ2-5 | TRBV11-2 | - | - | CASSPPLWRQETQYF | TGTGCCAGCAGCCCGCCCCTATGGCGGCAAGAGACCCAGTACTTC
TRBJ2-5 | TRBV2 | - | - | CASRPSVSQETQYF | TGTGCCAGCCGGCCTAGCGTCTCCCAAGAGACCCAGTACTTC
TRBJ1-5 | TRBV2 | - | - | CASRGPNQPQHF | TGTGCCAGCAGGGGGCCCAATCAGCCCCAGCATTTT
TRBJ1-3 | TRBV30 | - | - | CAWRPRDISSGNTIYF | TGTGCCTGGAGACCGAGGGACATAAGCTCTGGAAACACCATATATTTT
TRBJ2-7 | TRBV6-5 | - | TRBD1 | CASSKSGTGPFEQYF | TGTGCCAGCAGCAAATCCGGGACAGGGCCATTCGAGCAGTACTTC
TRBJ2-7 | TRBV6-1 | - | - | CASSQAEGGEVYEQYF | TGTGCCAGCAGTCAAGCGGAAGGTGGGGAGGTGTATGAGCAGTACTTC